Listed below are T cell receptor beta chains from one sample, sequenced in a study of long-term antiretroviral therapy in people with HIV. The assay was immunoSEQ multiplex PCR, and TCRdb's table has in-frame clones only and misses some. This table has tens of thousands of clones, less than 90% appearing once. Here the sequenced sample was unsorted PBMCs, taken 0.4 years after starting antiretroviral therapy. Receptors originate from a man aged 50 or older with HIV. Both conserved end residues are trimmed from each CDR3.

v_call	cdr3_length	j_call	cdr3_aa
TRBV5-6	11	TRBJ1-2	ASSLISGYGYT
TRBV6-5	13	TRBJ1-1	ASSYPQGAGTEAF
TRBV4-3	13	TRBJ2-1	ASSQIAGGYNEQF
TRBV7-9	13	TRBJ2-1	ASSPRGGRLNEQF
TRBV7-3	12	TRBJ2-2	ASSPPLNTGELF
TRBV27	12	TRBJ1-3	ASTDSTLGNTIY
TRBV19	11	TRBJ2-2	ASSMGATGELF
TRBV7-6	11	TRBJ2-5	ASSLGRQETQY
TRBV28	13	TRBJ1-1	ASSSTGLGNTEAF
TRBV19	17	TRBJ2-1	ASSISRGPGQRSGNEQF
TRBV30	10	TRBJ1-1	AWSRMNTEAF
TRBV2	14	TRBJ2-1	ASTHPQESRPNEQF
TRBV7-8	13	TRBJ1-5	ASSALGGYNQPQH